Listed below are T cell receptor beta chains from one sample, sequenced in a study of OX40 agonist ivuxolimab in advanced cancers. This table comes from immunoSEQ multiplex PCR, and its TCRdb copy is limited to in-frame clones, with some not included. The sample contains approximately 55,000 clones, around 87% of which appear only once. The sample in question was CD4+ or CD8+ T cells sorted from blood, obtained in a trial of the OX40 agonist ivuxolimab. The source is an adult with an advanced solid tumor such as melanoma, head and neck, liver or kidney cancer. Both conserved end residues are part of each CDR3. The order of the fields is V gene, clone size, D gene, J gene, CDR3 DNA, CDR3 protein. D genes are given only for firm matches. Size tells how often a clone was seen (once, few, many) or the class of an expanded clone, and some rows leave it out.

>TRBV19|-|-|TRBJ1-1
TGTGCCAGTAGCGGGACGGCGAACACTGAAGCTTTCTTT
CASSGTANTEAFF
>TRBV28|-|TRBD1|TRBJ2-7
TGTGCCAGCAGCACGACAGGGGCCAGACCCTACGAGCAGTACTTC
CASSTTGARPYEQYF
>TRBV27|-|-|TRBJ2-4
TGTGCCAGCAGTACATGGGGGGAAAACATTCAGTACTTC
CASSTWGENIQYF
>TRBV28|once|TRBD2|TRBJ2-1
TGTGCCAGCACCCGAGCGGGGAGCTCCTACAATGAGCAGTTCTTC
CASTRAGSSYNEQFF
>TRBV13|-|-|TRBJ2-5
TGTGCCAGCAGCAGAGTCGGGACATACCAAGAGACCCAGTACTTC
CASSRVGTYQETQYF
>TRBV5-1|-|TRBD2|TRBJ2-1
TGCGCCAGCAGCTTTCCAAGCGGGAGTGTATCCTACAATGAGCAGTTCTTC
CASSFPSGSVSYNEQFF
>TRBV5-1|-|-|TRBJ2-4
TGCGCCAGCAGCTTGCTGGCAGGACTAGCCAAAAACATTCAGTACTTC
CASSLLAGLAKNIQYF
>TRBV5-4|-|TRBD1|TRBJ2-7
TGTGCCAGCAGCTTGGCGGGACAGGGGAATGTTAGGCGACTACGTGGGCAGTACTTC
CASSLAGQGNVRRLRGQYF
>TRBV19|-|-|TRBJ2-5
TGTGCCAGTAGCAGAAGACAGTGGGGAAAACAAGAGACCCAGTACTTC
CASSRRQWGKQETQYF
>TRBV27|-|-|TRBJ2-7
TGTGCCAGCGCGAATGGACGATTCTACGAGCAGTACTTC
CASANGRFYEQYF
>TRBV11-2|-|-|TRBJ1-1
TGTGCCAGCAGCTTAGGTTGGAGGGGGGTATTCAAAAACACTGAAGCTTTCTTT
CASSLGWRGVFKNTEAFF
>TRBV9|-|-|TRBJ2-1
TGTGCCAGCAGCGTAGAGGGTGCTAGCCCTTGGGACAATGAGCAGTTCTTC
CASSVEGASPWDNEQFF
>TRBV19|-|TRBD1|TRBJ1-1
TGTGCCAGTAGGCCCCTCCTCGACAGGGGGAGGAACACTGAAGCTTTCTTT
CASRPLLDRGRNTEAFF
>TRBV21-1|-|-|TRBJ1-5
TGTGCCAGCAGCATATGGACAGGGCAGGATCAGCCCCAGCATTTT
CASSIWTGQDQPQHF
>TRBV30|-|TRBD1|TRBJ1-1
TGTGCCTGGAGCCGACAGGGTGGAACTGAAGCTTTCTTT
CAWSRQGGTEAFF
>TRBV7-9|-|TRBD2|TRBJ2-6
TGTGCCAGCAGCTTGGGGGCTAGCGGGAACTCTGGGGCCAACGTCCTGACTTTC
CASSLGASGNSGANVLTF
>TRBV7-9|-|-|TRBJ1-5
TGTGCCAGCAGCCCTCAGTCTAATCAGCCCCAGCATTTT
CASSPQSNQPQHF
>TRBV2|-|-|TRBJ2-4
TGTGCCAGCAGTGAAGCGCCCAGGGCGGTAGACATTCAGTACTTC
CASSEAPRAVDIQYF
>TRBV2|-|-|TRBJ1-3
TGTGCCAGCAGTCGTTACGATGGAAACACCATATATTTT
CASSRYDGNTIYF
>TRBV7-9|-|TRBD1|TRBJ2-5
TGTGCCAGCAGCTTAGTAGAAGGGGGCGGGGAGACCCAGTACTTC
CASSLVEGGGETQYF
>TRBV19|-|TRBD1|TRBJ2-7
TGTGCCAGTAGTATGGCCGCGGGGACAGGCTCCTACGAGCAGTACTTC
CASSMAAGTGSYEQYF
>TRBV5-5|-|TRBD2|TRBJ2-7
TGTGCCAGCAGCCGGACCCGCGGGGGACACGAGCAGTACTTC
CASSRTRGGHEQYF
>TRBV9|-|TRBD1|TRBJ2-5
TGTGCCAGCAGCGTAGTGGCAGGGGGAGAGACCCAGTACTTC
CASSVVAGGETQYF
>TRBV30|-|-|TRBJ1-1
TGTGCCTGGAATATTGGGGGTGGCACTGAAGCTTTCTTT
CAWNIGGGTEAFF
>TRBV5-4|-|-|TRBJ2-5
TGTGCCAGCAGCTTGGACGGGTTAGAGAAGACCCAGTACTTC
CASSLDGLEKTQYF
>TRBV9|-|TRBD1|TRBJ2-3
TGTGCCAGCAGCCCCCGGACAGGGGGATTGACAGATACGCAGTATTTT
CASSPRTGGLTDTQYF
>TRBV11-2|-|TRBD2|TRBJ2-5
TGTGCCAGCAGCTTAGTGGCCAGCGGGAGGGAAGAGACCCAGTACTTC
CASSLVASGREETQYF
>TRBV5-1|once|-|TRBJ2-3
TGCGCCAGCAGCTTGGGCCCCGTTCAGGGGACAGATACGCAGTATTTT
CASSLGPVQGTDTQYF
>TRBV6-5|-|-|TRBJ2-2
TGTGCCAGCAGGCACAGGGTAGGCAACACCGGGGAGCTGTTTTTT
CASRHRVGNTGELFF
>TRBV6-1|-|-|TRBJ2-7
TGTGCCAGCAGTCTCCCACAGGGTTCCCGCGAGCAGTACTTC
CASSLPQGSREQYF
>TRBV19|-|-|TRBJ2-3
TGTGCCAGTAGTATAGGGTACGGGAGCGCCACAGATACGCAGTATTTT
CASSIGYGSATDTQYF
>TRBV11-3|-|TRBD2|TRBJ2-3
TGTGCCAGCAGCTTTGGGGGGGGTACGCAGTATTTT
CASSFGGGTQYF
>TRBV19|-|-|TRBJ1-3
TGTGCCAGTAGTTCCTCACAGGGCCGCATTGGAAACACCATATATTTT
CASSSSQGRIGNTIYF
>TRBV7-9|-|TRBD2|TRBJ2-7
TGTGCCAGCAGCTTGACTAGCGACGAGCAGTACTTC
CASSLTSDEQYF
>TRBV5-1|-|-|TRBJ2-7
TGCGCCAGCAGCGGGCGGGGTCTAGACGAGCAGTACTTC
CASSGRGLDEQYF
>TRBV18|-|TRBD2|TRBJ2-7
TGTGCCAGCTCACCCGAAGCGGGAGGGCCTTACGAGCAGTACTTC
CASSPEAGGPYEQYF
>TRBV7-9|-|-|TRBJ2-7
TGTGCCAGCAGCGGAGGCCCCGGTCTTAAGTACTACGAGCAGTACTTC
CASSGGPGLKYYEQYF
>TRBV2|medium-sized|TRBD1|TRBJ1-5
TGTGCCAGCAGTGCTGAGACAGGGAGAGATCAGCCCCAGCATTTT
CASSAETGRDQPQHF
>TRBV11-2|-|TRBD1|TRBJ1-6
TGTGCCAGCAGCTCCTGGGACAGGATTAATTCACCCCTCCACTTT
CASSSWDRINSPLHF
>TRBV6-1|-|-|TRBJ1-5
TGTGCCAGCAGTTTCAGCAATCAGCCCCAGCATTTT
CASSFSNQPQHF
>TRBV5-1|-|-|TRBJ2-7
TGCGCCAGCAGCTGGGACCTTTTGGAGCAGTACTTC
CASSWDLLEQYF
>TRBV4-1|-|-|TRBJ2-5
TGCGCCAGCAGCCAAGATTTTGCGGGAGAGACCCAGTACTTC
CASSQDFAGETQYF
>TRBV7-9|once|TRBD2|TRBJ2-3
TGTGCCAGCAGCTTAGAAGGGAGGGCGCAGTATTTT
CASSLEGRAQYF
>TRBV18|-|-|TRBJ2-7
TGTGCCAGCTCACTCGGGACACTACCCCTGTACGAGCAGTACTTC
CASSLGTLPLYEQYF
>TRBV18|-|-|TRBJ2-7
TGTGCCAGCTCACCGCGGACCGGAGGGGAGCAGTACTTC
CASSPRTGGEQYF
>TRBV29-1|once|TRBD1|TRBJ2-5
TGCAGCGTCCTCCGGGACAGGGGTTGGGGTGAGACCCAGTACTTC
CSVLRDRGWGETQYF
>TRBV18|-|-|TRBJ2-2
TGTGCCAGCTCGTCATCCAGCGCGAACACCGGGGAGCTGTTTTTT
CASSSSSANTGELFF
>TRBV5-1|-|TRBD1|TRBJ1-1
TGCGCCAGCAGGAGGACAGGTATGAACACTGAAGCTTTCTTT
CASRRTGMNTEAFF
>TRBV28|-|-|TRBJ2-7
TGTGCCAGCAAGTCAAGGGAGCAGTACTTC
CASKSREQYF